This T cell receptor beta chain was documented in a study of T cell responses to AZD1222 COVID-19 vaccine. For the study at large: Second-dose schedules of about 4 or about 12 weeks were combined.

Overall study findings and caveats: At study baseline, merely several AZD1222 recipients were seropositive. Unmutated variant regions are reportedly the target of nearly half of TCRs that are spike-specific. CD4 TCRs linked to vaccination spanned spike, dominating at 160-218 and 743-854.

This CDR3 has 17 residues. J was trimmed by 0 bases and V by 4 bases; bases with no gene match: 8. Germline V gives CDR1 MNHEY, CDR2 SVGEGT. Using immunoSEQ multiplex PCR, the repertoire was profiled, and TCRdb retains in-frame clones only, with some absent. The table includes 100,000 or so clones, around 84% detected once. As for this clone: What it recognizes is unknown.

The chain employs TRBV6-2 or TRBV6-3 and TRBJ2-1; the match to TRBD2 covers 8 bases. This material consisted of peripheral blood, taken on day 0 of AZD1222 vaccination. The sequence came from an adult in good health. The CDR3 region has the DNA TGTGCCAGCAGTTTTTTCCCGGGAGGGCCCTCCTACAATGAGCAGTTCTTC. Translated: CASSFFPGGPSYNEQFF.